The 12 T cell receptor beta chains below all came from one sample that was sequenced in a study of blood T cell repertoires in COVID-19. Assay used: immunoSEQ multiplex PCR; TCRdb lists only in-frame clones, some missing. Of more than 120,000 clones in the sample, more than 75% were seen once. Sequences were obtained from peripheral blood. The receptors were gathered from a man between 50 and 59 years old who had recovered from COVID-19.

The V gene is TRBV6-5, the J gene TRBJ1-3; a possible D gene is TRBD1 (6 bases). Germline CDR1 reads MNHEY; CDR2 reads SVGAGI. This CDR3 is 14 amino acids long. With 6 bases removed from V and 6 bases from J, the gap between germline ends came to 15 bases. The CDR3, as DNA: TGTGCCAGCAGAACAGGGCCGAATGTAAACACCATATATTTT. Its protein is CASRTGPNVNTIYF.

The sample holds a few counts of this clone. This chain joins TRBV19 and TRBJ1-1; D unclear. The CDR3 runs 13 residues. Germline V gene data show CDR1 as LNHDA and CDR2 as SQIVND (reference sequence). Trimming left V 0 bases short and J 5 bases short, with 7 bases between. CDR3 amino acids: CASSIEMRTEAFF. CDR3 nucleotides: TGTGCCAGTAGTATAGAGATGAGGACTGAAGCTTTCTTT.

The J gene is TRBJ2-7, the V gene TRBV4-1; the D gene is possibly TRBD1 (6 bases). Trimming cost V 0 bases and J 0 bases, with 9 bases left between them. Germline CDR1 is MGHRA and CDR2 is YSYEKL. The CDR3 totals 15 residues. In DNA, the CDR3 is TGCGCCAGCAGCCAAGAAAGGGGGAGCTCCTACGAGCAGTACTTC. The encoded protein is CASSQERGSSYEQYF.

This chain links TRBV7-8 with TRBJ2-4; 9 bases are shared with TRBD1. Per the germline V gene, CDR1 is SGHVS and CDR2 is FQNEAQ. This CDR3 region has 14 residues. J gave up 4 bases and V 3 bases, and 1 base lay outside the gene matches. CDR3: CASSFGTGKNIQYF. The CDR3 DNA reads TGTGCCAGCAGCTTCGGGACAGGGAAAAACATTCAGTACTTC.

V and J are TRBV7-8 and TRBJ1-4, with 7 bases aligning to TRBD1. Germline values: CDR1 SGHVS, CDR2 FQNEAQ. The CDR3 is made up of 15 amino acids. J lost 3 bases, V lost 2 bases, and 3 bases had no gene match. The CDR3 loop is CASSLRQGANEKLFF. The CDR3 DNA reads TGTGCCAGCAGCTTAAGGCAGGGGGCTAATGAAAAACTGTTTTTT.

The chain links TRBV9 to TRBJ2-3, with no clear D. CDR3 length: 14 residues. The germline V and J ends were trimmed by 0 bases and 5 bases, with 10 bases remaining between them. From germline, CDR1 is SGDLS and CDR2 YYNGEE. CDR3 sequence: CASSVDLVVDTQYF. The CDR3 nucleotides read TGTGCCAGCAGCGTAGACTTGGTTGTAGATACGCAGTATTTT.

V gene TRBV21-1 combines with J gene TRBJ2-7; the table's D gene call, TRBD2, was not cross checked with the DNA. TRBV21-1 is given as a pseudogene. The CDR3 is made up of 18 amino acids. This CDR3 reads CASSKVEWLAGGDYEQYF. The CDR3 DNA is TGTGCCAGCAGCAAAGTAGAATGGCTAGCGGGGGGGGACTACGAGCAGTACTTC.

The CDR3 sequence is CASSSGTGGGLFSNQPQHF. Here the CDR3 DNA reads TGTGCCAGTAGTAGCGGGACAGGGGGCGGGTTATTTAGCAATCAGCCCCAGCATTTT. The chain is built from TRBV19 and TRBJ1-5, with 12 positions matching TRBD1. The CDR3 runs to 19 residues. V trimming: 4 bases; J trimming: 0 bases; junction bases outside the gene matches: 10. Per the germline V gene, CDR1 is LNHDA and CDR2 is SQIVND (reference sequence). Drawing the rest from reference TRBV19 and TRBJ1-5, the complete variable domain is DGGITQSPKYLFRKEGQNVTLSCEQNLNHDAMYWYRQDPGQGLRLIYYSQIVNDFQKGDIAEGYSVSREKKESFPLTVTSAQKNPTAFYLCASSSGTGGGLFSNQPQHFGDGTRLSIL.

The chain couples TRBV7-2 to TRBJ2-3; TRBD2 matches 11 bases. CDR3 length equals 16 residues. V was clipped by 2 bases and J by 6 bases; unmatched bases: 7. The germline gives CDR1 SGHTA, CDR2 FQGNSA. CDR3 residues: CASSLIHPSGGDTQYF. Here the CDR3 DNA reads TGTGCCAGCAGCTTAATTCATCCTAGCGGGGGGGATACGCAGTATTTT.

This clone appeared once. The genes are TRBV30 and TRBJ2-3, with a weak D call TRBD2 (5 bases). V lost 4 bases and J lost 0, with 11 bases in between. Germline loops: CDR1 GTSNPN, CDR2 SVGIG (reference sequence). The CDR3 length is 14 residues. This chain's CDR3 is CAWMRGISTDTQYF. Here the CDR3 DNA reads TGTGCCTGGATGAGAGGGATTAGCACAGATACGCAGTATTTT.

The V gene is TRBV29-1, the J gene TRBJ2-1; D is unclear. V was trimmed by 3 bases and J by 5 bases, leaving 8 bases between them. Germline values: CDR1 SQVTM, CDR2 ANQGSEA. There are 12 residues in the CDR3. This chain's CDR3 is CSVDDNHNEQFF. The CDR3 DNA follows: TGCAGCGTTGACGACAACCACAATGAGCAGTTCTTC.

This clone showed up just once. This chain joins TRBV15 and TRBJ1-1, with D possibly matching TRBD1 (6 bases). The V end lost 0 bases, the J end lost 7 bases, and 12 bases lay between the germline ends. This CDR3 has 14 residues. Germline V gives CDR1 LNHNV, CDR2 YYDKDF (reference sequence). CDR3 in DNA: TGTGCCACCAGCAGAGATCAGGGGCCTTTTGAAGCTTTCTTT. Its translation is CATSRDQGPFEAFF.